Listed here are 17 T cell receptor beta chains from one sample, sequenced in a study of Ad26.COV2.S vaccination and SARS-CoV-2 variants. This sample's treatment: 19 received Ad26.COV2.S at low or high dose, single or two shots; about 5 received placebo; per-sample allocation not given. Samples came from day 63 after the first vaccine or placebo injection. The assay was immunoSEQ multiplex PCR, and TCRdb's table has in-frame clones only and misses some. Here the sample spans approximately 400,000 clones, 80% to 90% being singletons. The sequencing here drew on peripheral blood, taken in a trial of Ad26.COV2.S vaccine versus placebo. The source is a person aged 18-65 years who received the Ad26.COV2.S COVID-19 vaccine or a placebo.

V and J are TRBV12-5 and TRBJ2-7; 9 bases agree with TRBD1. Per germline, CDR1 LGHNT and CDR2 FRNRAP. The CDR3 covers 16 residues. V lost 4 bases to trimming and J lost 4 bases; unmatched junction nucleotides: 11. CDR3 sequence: CASGSGPGQGGYEQYF. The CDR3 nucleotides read TGTGCTAGTGGTTCCGGCCCGGGACAGGGAGGATACGAGCAGTACTTC.

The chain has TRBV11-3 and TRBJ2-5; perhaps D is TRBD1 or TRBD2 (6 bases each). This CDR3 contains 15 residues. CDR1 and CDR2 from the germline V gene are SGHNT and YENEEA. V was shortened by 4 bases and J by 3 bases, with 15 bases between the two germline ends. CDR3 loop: CASSSTNREEETQYF. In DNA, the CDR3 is TGTGCCAGCAGCTCAACCAACAGGGAGGAAGAGACCCAGTACTTC.

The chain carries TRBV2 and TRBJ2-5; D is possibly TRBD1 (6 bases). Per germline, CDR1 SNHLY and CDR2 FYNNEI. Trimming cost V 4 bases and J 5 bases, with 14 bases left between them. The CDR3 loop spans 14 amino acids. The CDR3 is CASSGGPGDETQYF. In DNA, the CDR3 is TGTGCCAGCAGTGGGGGGCCTGGCGATGAGACCCAGTACTTC. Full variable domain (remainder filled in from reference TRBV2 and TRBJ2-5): EPEVTQTPSHQVTQMGQEVILRCVPISNHLYFYWYRQILGQKVEFLVSFYNNEISEKSEIFDDQFSVERPDGSNFTLKIRSTKLEDSAMYFCASSGGPGDETQYFGPGTRLLVL.

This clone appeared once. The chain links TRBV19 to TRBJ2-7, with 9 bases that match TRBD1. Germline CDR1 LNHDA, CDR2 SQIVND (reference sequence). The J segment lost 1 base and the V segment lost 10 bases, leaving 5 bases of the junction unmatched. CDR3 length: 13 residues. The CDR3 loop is CATYRGPSYEQYF. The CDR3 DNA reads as TGTGCCACCTACAGGGGGCCTTCCTACGAGCAGTACTTC. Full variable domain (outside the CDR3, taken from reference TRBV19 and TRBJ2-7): DGGITQSPKYLFRKEGQNVTLSCEQNLNHDAMYWYRQDPGQGLRLIYYSQIVNDFQKGDIAEGYSVSREKKESFPLTVTSAQKNPTAFYLCATYRGPSYEQYFGPGTRLTVT.

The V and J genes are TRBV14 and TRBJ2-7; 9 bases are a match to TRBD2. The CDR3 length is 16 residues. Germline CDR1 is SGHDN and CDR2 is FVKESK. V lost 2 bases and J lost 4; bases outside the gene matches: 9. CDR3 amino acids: CASSQYIAGESYEQYF. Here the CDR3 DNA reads TGTGCCAGCAGCCAATATATAGCGGGAGAAAGTTACGAGCAGTACTTC.

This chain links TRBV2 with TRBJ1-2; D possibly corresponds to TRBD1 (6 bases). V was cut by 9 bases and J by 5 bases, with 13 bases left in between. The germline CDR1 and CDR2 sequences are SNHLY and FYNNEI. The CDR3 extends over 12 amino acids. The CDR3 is CASTQGIYGYTF. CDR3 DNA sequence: TGTGCCAGTACACAGGGCATTTATGGCTACACCTTC.

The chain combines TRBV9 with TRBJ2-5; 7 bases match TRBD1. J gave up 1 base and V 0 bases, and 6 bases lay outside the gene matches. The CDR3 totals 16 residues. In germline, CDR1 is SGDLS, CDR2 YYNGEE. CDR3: CASSVGGQAFQETQYF. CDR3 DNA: TGTGCCAGCAGCGTAGGTGGACAGGCCTTCCAAGAGACCCAGTACTTC. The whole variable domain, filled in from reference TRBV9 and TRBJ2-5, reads DSGVTQTPKHLITATGQRVTLRCSPRSGDLSVYWYQQSLDQGLQFLIQYYNGEERAKGNILERFSAQQFPDLHSELNLSSLELGDSALYFCASSVGGQAFQETQYFGPGTRLLVL.

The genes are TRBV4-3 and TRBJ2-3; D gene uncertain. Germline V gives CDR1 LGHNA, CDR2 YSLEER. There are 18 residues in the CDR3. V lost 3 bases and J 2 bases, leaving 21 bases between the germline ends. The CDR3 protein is CASSQNRNRARNTDTQYF. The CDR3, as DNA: TGCGCCAGCAGCCAGAATCGGAACCGGGCCAGAAACACAGATACGCAGTATTTT.

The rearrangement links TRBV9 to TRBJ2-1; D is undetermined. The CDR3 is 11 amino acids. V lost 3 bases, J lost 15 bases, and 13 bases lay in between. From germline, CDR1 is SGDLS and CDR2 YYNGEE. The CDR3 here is CASSGTTRLFF. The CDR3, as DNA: TGTGCCAGCAGCGGAACGACACGGCTGTTCTTC. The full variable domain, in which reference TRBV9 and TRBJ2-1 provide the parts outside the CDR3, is DSGVTQTPKHLITATGQRVTLRCSPRSGDLSVYWYQQSLDQGLQFLIQYYNGEERAKGNILERFSAQQFPDLHSELNLSSLELGDSALYFCASSGTTRLFFGPGTRLTVL.

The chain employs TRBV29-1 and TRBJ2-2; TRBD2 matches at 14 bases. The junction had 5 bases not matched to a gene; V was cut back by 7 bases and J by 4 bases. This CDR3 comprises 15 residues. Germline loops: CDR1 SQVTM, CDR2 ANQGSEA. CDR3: CSALGLAGATGELFF. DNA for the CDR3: TGCAGCGCACTGGGACTAGCGGGAGCCACCGGGGAGCTGTTTTTT.

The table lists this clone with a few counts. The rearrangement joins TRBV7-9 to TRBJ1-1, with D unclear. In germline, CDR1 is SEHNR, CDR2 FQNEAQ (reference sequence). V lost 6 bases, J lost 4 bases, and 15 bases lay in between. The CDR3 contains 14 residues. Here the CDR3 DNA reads TGTGCCAGCAGACTGGAGCTCTTGGTCACTGAAGCTTTCTTT. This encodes CASRLELLVTEAFF.

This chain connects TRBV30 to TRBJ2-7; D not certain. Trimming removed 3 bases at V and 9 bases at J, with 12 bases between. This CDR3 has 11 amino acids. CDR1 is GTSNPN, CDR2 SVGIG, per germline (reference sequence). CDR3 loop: CAWRDPVTQYF. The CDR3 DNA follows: TGTGCCTGGAGGGACCCCGTCACGCAGTACTTC.

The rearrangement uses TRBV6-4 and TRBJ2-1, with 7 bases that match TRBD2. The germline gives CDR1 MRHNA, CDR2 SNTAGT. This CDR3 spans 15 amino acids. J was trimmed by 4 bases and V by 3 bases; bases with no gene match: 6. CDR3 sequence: CASSEGGPSYNEQFF. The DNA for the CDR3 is TGTGCCAGCAGTGAGGGAGGGCCCTCTTACAATGAGCAGTTCTTC.

The CDR3 DNA reads as TGTGCCAGCAGCTTAGAGCTAGCGGGAGATGGGACAGATACGCAGTATTTT. Its translation: CASSLELAGDGTDTQYF. This rearrangement joins TRBV7-9 to TRBJ2-3; TRBD2 aligns across 10 bases. This CDR3 is 17 amino acids long. Germline V gene lookup returns CDR1 SEHNR and CDR2 FQNEAQ (reference sequence). With V trimmed by 1 base and J by 3 bases, 7 bases remained unmatched. Drawing the rest from reference TRBV7-9 and TRBJ2-3, the complete variable domain is DTGVSQNPRHKITKRGQNVTFRCDPISEHNRLYWYRQTLGQGPEFLTYFQNEAQLEKSRLLSDRFSAERPKGSFSTLEIQRTEQGDSAMYLCASSLELAGDGTDTQYFGPGTRLTVL.

Here the CDR3 reads CATREVDLDTGELFF. CDR3 coding DNA: TGTGCCACCCGCGAAGTGGATTTAGACACCGGGGAGCTGTTTTTT. This rearrangement joins TRBV15 to TRBJ2-2; D unresolved. Trimming left V 8 bases short and J 3 bases short, with 16 bases between. In germline, CDR1 is LNHNV, CDR2 YYDKDF (reference sequence). This CDR3 comprises 15 residues.

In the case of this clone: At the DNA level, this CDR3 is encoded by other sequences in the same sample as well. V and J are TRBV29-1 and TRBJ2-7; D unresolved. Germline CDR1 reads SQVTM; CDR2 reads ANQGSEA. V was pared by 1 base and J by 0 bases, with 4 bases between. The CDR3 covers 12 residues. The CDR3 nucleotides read TGCAGCGTTGAAGTGAGCTCCTACGAGCAGTACTTC. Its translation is CSVEVSSYEQYF.

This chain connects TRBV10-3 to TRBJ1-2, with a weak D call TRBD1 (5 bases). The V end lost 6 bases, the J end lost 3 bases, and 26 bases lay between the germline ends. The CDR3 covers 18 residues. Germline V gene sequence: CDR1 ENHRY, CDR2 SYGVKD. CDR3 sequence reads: CAIRDPRVDPPGDYGYTF. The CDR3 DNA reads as TGTGCCATCAGGGACCCTCGTGTTGATCCGCCGGGGGACTATGGCTACACCTTC.